This T cell receptor beta chain came from a study of T cells after yellow fever vaccination. General study findings and limits: Contamination of FACS-sorted repertoires by abundant clonotypes from the bulk population could occur. Post-booster repertoires again held most primary-vaccination clones (96% CD4, roughly 88% CD8).

As concerns this clonotype: The antigen remains unidentified.

The CDR3 totals 14 residues. With 4 bases clipped from V and 8 bases from J, the junction kept 8 bases outside the gene matches. From germline, CDR1 is SGDLS and CDR2 YYNGEE. The 5'RACE template-switching step produced TCR cDNA and added a universal primer site and UMIs. From the 5' RACE reads, TCRdb called clonotypes with MiXCR, one entry per CDR3 protein. The sample lists under 600,000 distinct CDR3 sequences; roughly 14% were seen once. The chain is built from TRBV9 and TRBJ2-1; 8 bases are a match to TRBD1. The sequenced sample was PBMCs, obtained on the day of the yellow fever booster vaccination. The source is a man under 40 who received the YFV17D yellow fever vaccine. This CDR3 reads CASSKGQAVDEQFF. In DNA form, the CDR3 reads TGTGCCAGCAGCAAGGGACAGGCAGTGGATGAGCAGTTCTTC.